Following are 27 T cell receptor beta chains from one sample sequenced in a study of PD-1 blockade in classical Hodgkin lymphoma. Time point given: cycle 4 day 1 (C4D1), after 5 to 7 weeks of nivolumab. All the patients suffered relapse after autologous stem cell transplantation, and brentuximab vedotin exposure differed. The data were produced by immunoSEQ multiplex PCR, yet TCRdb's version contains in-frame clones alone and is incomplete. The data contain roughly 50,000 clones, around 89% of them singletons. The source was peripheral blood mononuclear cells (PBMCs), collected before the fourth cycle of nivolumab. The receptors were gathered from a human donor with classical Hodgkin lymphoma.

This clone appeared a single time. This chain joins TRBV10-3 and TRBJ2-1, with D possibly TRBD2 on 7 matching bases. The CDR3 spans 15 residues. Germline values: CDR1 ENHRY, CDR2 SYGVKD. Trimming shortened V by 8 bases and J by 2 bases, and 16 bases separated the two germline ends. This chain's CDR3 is CAIRGREWPYNEQFF. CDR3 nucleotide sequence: TGTGCCATCCGGGGGCGGGAGTGGCCCTACAATGAGCAGTTCTTC.

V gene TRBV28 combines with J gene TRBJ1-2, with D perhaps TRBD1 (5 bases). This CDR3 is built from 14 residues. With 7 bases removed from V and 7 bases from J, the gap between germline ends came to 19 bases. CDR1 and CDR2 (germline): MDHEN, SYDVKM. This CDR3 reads CASNSRDGKAGYTF. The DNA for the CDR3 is TGTGCCAGCAACTCTCGGGACGGGAAGGCTGGCTACACCTTC.

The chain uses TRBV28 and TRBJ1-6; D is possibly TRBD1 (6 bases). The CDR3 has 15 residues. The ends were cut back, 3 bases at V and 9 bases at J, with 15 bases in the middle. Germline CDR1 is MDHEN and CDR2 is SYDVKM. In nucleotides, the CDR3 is TGTGCCAGCAGTTTTCCCCAGACAGGTCCTTCACCCCTCCACTTT. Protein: CASSFPQTGPSPLHF. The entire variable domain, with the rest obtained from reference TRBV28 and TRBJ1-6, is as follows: DVKVTQSSRYLVKRTGEKVFLECVQDMDHENMFWYRQDPGLGLRLIYFSYDVKMKEKGDIPEGYSVSREKKERFSLILESASTNQTSMYLCASSFPQTGPSPLHFGNGTRLTVT.

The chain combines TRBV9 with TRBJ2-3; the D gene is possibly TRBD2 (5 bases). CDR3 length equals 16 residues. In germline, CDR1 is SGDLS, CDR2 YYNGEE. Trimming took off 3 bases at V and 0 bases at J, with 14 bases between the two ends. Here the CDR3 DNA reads TGTGCCAGCAGCGCCGAGGCGGGCACTAGCACAGATACGCAGTATTTT. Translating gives CASSAEAGTSTDTQYF.

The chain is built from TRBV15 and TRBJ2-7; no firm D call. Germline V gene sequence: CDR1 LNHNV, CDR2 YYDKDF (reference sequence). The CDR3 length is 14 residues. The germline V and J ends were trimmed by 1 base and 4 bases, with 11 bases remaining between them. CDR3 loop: CATSRARTPYEQYF. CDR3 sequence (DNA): TGTGCCACCAGCAGAGCCCGGACGCCATACGAGCAGTACTTC.

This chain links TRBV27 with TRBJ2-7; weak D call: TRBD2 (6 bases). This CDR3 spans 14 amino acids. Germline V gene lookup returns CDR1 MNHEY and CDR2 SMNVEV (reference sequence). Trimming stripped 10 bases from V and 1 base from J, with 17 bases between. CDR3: CATGAAGVSYEQYF. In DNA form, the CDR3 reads TGTGCCACGGGAGCCGCAGGAGTATCCTACGAGCAGTACTTC.

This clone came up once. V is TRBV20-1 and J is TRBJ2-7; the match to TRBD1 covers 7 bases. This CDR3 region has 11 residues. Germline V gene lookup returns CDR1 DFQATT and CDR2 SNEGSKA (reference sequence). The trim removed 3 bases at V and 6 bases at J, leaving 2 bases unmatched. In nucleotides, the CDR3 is TGCAGTGCTAGTGACAGGGTCGAGCAGTACTTC. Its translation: CSASDRVEQYF.

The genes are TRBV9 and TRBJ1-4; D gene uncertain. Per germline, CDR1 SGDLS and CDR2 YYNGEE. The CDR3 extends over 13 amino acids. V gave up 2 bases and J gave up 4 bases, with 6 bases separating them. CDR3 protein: CASSVGINEKLFF. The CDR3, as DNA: TGTGCCAGCAGCGTGGGCATTAATGAAAAACTGTTTTTT.

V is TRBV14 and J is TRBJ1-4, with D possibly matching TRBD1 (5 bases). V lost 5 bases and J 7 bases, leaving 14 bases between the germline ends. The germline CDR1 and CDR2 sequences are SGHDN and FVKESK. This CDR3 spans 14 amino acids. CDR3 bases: TGTGCCAGCAGCTTCGAAGGGGCGGGTGAAAAACTGTTTTTT. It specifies CASSFEGAGEKLFF.

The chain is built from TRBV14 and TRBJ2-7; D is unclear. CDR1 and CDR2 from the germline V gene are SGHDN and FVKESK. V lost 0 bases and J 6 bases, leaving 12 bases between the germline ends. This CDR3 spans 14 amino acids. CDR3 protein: CASSQDRTLSEQYF. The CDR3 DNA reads TGTGCCAGCAGCCAAGACAGGACCTTGAGCGAGCAGTACTTC.

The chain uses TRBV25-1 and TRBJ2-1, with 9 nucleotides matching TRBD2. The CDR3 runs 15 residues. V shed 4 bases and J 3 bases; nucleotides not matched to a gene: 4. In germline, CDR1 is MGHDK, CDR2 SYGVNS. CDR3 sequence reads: CASSGRLAVYNEQFF. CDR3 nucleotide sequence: TGTGCCAGCAGTGGCCGACTAGCGGTCTACAATGAGCAGTTCTTC.

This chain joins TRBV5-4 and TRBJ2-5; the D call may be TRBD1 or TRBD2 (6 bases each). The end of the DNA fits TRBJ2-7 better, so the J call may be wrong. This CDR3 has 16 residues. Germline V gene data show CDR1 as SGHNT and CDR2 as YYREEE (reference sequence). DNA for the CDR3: TGTGCCAGCAGACCCGAGAGGGGGAGGCCCTCCTACGAGCAGTACTTC. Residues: CASRPERGRPSYEQYF.

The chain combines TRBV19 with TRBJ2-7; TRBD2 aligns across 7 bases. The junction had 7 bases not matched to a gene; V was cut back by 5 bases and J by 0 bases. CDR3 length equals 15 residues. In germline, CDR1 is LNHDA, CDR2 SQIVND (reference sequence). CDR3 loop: CASSVLAASSYEQYF. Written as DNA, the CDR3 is TGTGCCAGTAGTGTTCTAGCGGCGAGCTCCTACGAGCAGTACTTC.

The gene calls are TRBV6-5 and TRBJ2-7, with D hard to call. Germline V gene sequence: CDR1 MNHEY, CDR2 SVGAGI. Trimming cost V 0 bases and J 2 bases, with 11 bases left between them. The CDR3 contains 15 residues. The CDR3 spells CASSYSIGNTYEQYF. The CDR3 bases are TGTGCCAGCAGTTACTCGATTGGTAATACCTACGAGCAGTACTTC.

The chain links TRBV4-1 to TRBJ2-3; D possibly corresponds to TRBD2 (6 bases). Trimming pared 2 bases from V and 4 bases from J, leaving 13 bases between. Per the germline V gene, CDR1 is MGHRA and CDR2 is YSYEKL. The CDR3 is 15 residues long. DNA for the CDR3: TGCGCCAGCAGCCAACCCGGGACTGGGCCAGATACGCAGTATTTT. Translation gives CASSQPGTGPDTQYF.

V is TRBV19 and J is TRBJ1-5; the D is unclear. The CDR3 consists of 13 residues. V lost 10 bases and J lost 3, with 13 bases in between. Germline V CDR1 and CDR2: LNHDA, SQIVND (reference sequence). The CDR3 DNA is TGTGCCACTCATAGGACTCCCAATCAGCCCCAGCATTTT. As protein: CATHRTPNQPQHF.

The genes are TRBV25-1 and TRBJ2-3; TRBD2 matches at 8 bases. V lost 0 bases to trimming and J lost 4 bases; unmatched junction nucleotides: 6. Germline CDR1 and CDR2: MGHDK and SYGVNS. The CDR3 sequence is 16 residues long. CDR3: CASSEYTSGSADTQYF. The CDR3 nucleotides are TGTGCCAGCAGTGAATATACAAGCGGGAGTGCAGATACGCAGTATTTT.

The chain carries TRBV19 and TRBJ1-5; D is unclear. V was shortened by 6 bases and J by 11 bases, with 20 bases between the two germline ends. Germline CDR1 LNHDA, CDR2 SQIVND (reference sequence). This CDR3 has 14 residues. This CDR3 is CASRDKLPHRAQHF. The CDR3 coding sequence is TGTGCCAGTAGGGATAAACTTCCCCATCGGGCCCAGCATTTT.

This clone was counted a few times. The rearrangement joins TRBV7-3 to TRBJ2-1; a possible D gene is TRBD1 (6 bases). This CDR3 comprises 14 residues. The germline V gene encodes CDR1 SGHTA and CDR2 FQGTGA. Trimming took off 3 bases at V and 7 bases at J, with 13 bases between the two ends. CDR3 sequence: CASSFSTGQNEQFF. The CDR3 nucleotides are TGTGCCAGCAGCTTTAGTACAGGGCAAAATGAGCAGTTCTTC.

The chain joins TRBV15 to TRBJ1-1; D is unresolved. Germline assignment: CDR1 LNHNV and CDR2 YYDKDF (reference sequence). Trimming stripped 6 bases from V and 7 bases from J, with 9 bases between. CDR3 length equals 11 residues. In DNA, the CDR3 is TGTGCCACCAGGTACTGGGATGAAGCTTTCTTT. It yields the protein CATRYWDEAFF.

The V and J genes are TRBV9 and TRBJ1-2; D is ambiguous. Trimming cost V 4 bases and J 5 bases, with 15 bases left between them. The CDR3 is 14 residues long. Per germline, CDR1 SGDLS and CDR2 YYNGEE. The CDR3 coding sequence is TGTGCCAGCAGCCCGCCGTTGGAAAGATATGGCTACACCTTC. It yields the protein CASSPPLERYGYTF.

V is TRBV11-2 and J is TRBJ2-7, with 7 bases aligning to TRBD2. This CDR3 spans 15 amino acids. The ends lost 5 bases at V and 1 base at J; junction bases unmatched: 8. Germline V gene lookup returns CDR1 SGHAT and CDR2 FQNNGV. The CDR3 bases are TGTGCCAGCAGCCGACGGACTAGAAGTTCCTACGAGCAGTACTTC. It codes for CASSRRTRSSYEQYF.

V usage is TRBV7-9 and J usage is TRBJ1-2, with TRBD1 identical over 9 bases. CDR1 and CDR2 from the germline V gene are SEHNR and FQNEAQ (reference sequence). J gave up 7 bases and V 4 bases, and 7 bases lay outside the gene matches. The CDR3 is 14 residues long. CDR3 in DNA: TGTGCCAGCAGCTCAGGGGACAGGGTCCGTGGCTACACCTTC. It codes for CASSSGDRVRGYTF.

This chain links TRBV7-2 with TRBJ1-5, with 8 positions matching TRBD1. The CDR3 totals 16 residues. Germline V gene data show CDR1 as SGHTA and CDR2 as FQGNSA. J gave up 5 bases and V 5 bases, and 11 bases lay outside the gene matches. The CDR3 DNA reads TGTGCCAGCAGCAAAGCGCCGGGACAGGTATATCAGCCCCAGCATTTT. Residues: CASSKAPGQVYQPQHF.

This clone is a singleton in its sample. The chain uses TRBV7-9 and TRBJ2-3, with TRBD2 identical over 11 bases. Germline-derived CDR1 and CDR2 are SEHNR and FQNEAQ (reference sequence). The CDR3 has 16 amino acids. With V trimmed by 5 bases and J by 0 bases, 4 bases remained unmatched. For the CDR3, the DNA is TGTGCCAGCAGCCGTCTAGCGGGAGGAAGCACAGATACGCAGTATTTT. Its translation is CASSRLAGGSTDTQYF.

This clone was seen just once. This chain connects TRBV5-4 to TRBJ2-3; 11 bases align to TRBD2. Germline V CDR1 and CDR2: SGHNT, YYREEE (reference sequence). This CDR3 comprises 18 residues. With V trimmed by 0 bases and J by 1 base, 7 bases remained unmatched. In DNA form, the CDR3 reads TGTGCCAGCAGCTTGGTAGCGGGAGGGCCGAGGGGCACAGATACGCAGTATTTT. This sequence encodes CASSLVAGGPRGTDTQYF.

The CDR3 nucleotides are TGTGCCAGCAGCCGCCGTCTATACGAGCAGTACTTC. Amino acid sequence: CASSRRLYEQYF. This chain joins TRBV14 and TRBJ2-7, with D unclear. The V gene's germline CDR1 is SGHDN and CDR2 FVKESK. The CDR3 loop spans 12 amino acids. The germline V and J ends were trimmed by 4 bases and 4 bases, with 8 bases remaining between them. The variable domain in full, completed from reference TRBV14 and TRBJ2-7, reads EAGVTQFPSHSVIEKGQTVTLRCDPISGHDNLYWYRRVMGKEIKFLLHFVKESKQDESGMPNNRFLAERTGGTYSTLKVQPAELEDSGVYFCASSRRLYEQYFGPGTRLTVT.